This T cell receptor (beta chain) is drawn from a study of CD8 T cells in Susac syndrome. RNA, at about 0.5 to 1 ug, was reverse transcribed with random hexamers. Each CDR3 protein is one row after TCRdb ran MiXCR on the immunoSEQ multiplex PCR reads. The sample consists of 200,000 to 250,000 distinct CDR3 sequences, 95% of them appearing once. This clonotype was recorded only once. The V gene end was trimmed by 5 bases and the J gene end by 2 bases; junction bases not matched to a gene: 4. CDR3 size: 13 residues. CDR1 is DFQATT, CDR2 SNEGSKA, per germline (reference sequence). The study sequenced TCR beta in blood CD8+ and CD4+ T cells.

The receptor comes from a human donor with multiple sclerosis. The sample comprised CD4+ T cells from PBMCs. V usage is TRBV20-1 and J usage is TRBJ1-2; 8 bases align to TRBD1. CDR3 in DNA: TGCAGTGCTTTTGACAGGGGAAACTATGGCTACACCTTC. It codes for CSAFDRGNYGYTF.